The 30 T cell receptor beta chains listed next were all sequenced from one sample in a study of PD-L1 blockade in urothelial cancer. Data came from immunoSEQ multiplex PCR; TCRdb stores just in-frame clones and leaves some out. Here the sample spans just under 50,000 clones, about 81% being singletons. Time point meaning: pretreatment peripheral blood. The sequencing here drew on PBMCs, taken around atezolizumab (anti-PD-L1) treatment. The receptor set was obtained from a man between 70 and 80 years old with urothelial cancer.

This clone was recorded once. This chain links TRBV5-8 with TRBJ2-7; maybe TRBD2 (5 bases). V was shortened by 6 bases and J by 4 bases, with 11 bases between the two germline ends. CDR1 is SGHTS, CDR2 YDEGEE, per germline. The CDR3 runs to 12 residues. The CDR3 protein is CASTQRQYEQYF. The CDR3, as DNA: TGTGCCAGCACCCAGCGGCAGTACGAGCAGTACTTC. Complete variable domain (other parts from reference TRBV5-8 and TRBJ2-7): EAGVTQSPTHLIKTRGQQATLRCSPISGHTSVYWYQQALGLGLQFLLWYDEGEERNRGNFPPRFSGRQFPNYSSELNVNALELEDSALYLCASTQRQYEQYFGPGTRLTVT.

The chain uses TRBV15 and TRBJ2-2; weak D call: TRBD1 (6 bases). The germline V gene has CDR1 LNHNV and CDR2 YYDKDF (reference sequence). The length of the CDR3 is 15 residues. Trimming took off 4 bases at V and 5 bases at J, with 14 bases between the two ends. CDR3 nucleotide sequence: TGTGCCACCAGCACTGGGACAACCCGGACCGGGGAGCTGTTTTTT. It specifies CATSTGTTRTGELFF. Using reference TRBV15 and TRBJ2-2 for the parts outside the CDR3, the full variable domain is DAMVIQNPRYQVTQFGKPVTLSCSQTLNHNVMYWYQQKSSQAPKLLFHYYDKDFNNEADTPDNFQSRRPNTSFCFLDIRSPGLGDTAMYLCATSTGTTRTGELFFGEGSRLTVL.

This chain links TRBV19 with TRBJ2-6, with 11 bases aligning to TRBD1. Germline V gene sequence: CDR1 LNHDA, CDR2 SQIVND (reference sequence). This CDR3 is 17 amino acids long. The V gene end was trimmed by 4 bases and the J gene end by 1 base; junction bases not matched to a gene: 3. The CDR3 here is CASSSGQGASGANVLTF. The DNA for the CDR3 is TGTGCCAGTAGTAGTGGACAGGGGGCTTCTGGGGCCAACGTCCTGACTTTC.

This clone came up a few times. This rearrangement joins TRBV5-1 to TRBJ2-5, with D possibly TRBD2 on 6 matching bases. CDR3 length equals 14 residues. Looked up from germline, CDR1 is SGHRS and CDR2 is YFSETQ. Trimming took off 4 bases at V and 5 bases at J, with 15 bases between the two ends. In DNA form, the CDR3 reads TGCGCCAGCAGCACCGGGACTTTGGGGGAGACCCAGTACTTC. It yields the protein CASSTGTLGETQYF. Drawing the rest from reference TRBV5-1 and TRBJ2-5, the complete variable domain is KAGVTQTPRYLIKTRGQQVTLSCSPISGHRSVSWYQQTPGQGLQFLFEYFSETQRNKGNFPGRFSGRQFSNSRSEMNVSTLELGDSALYLCASSTGTLGETQYFGPGTRLLVL.

The chain joins TRBV5-1 to TRBJ2-1, with 10 bases that match TRBD2. The CDR3 is 15 residues long. The V segment lost 3 bases and the J segment 8 bases; nucleotides outside the gene matches: 8. Germline V CDR1 and CDR2: SGHRS, YFSETQ. The CDR3, as DNA: TGCGCCAGCAGCTCAGCGGGAGGGCAACTGTATGAGCAGTTCTTC. Translating gives CASSSAGGQLYEQFF.

This clone showed up just once. The genes are TRBV5-1 and TRBJ1-1, with 8 bases aligning to TRBD1. CDR1 is SGHRS and CDR2 is YFSETQ in the germline V gene. V gave up 4 bases and J gave up 0 bases; unmatched junction bases: 8. The length of the CDR3 is 16 residues. CDR3 sequence reads: CASSAQGQDLNTEAFF. The CDR3 nucleotides are TGCGCCAGCAGCGCGCAGGGACAGGATTTGAACACTGAAGCTTTCTTT.

The rearrangement uses TRBV4-2 and TRBJ2-5; the match to TRBD2 covers 11 bases. CDR3 length: 16 residues. From germline, CDR1 is LGHNA and CDR2 YNFKEQ. Trimming removed 0 bases from V and 4 bases from J; junction bases left unmatched: 4. The CDR3 DNA sequence: TGTGCCAGCAGCCAAGATCTAGGACTAGCGGGAGAGACCCAGTACTTC. Translating gives CASSQDLGLAGETQYF.

The chain carries TRBV9 and TRBJ1-6; 7 bases agree with TRBD1. The CDR3 has 15 residues. V shed 3 bases, J shed 7 bases, and the junction held 7 bases outside the gene matches. The germline V gene encodes CDR1 SGDLS and CDR2 YYNGEE. CDR3: CASSGSGQQNSPLHF. The CDR3 DNA sequence: TGTGCCAGCAGCGGTTCGGGACAGCAAAATTCACCCCTCCACTTT.

This chain connects TRBV4-1 to TRBJ1-5; 9 nucleotides line up with TRBD1. CDR1 MGHRA and CDR2 YSYEKL come from the germline V gene. There are 14 residues in the CDR3. J was trimmed by 5 bases and V by 4 bases; bases with no gene match: 3. The CDR3 bases are TGCGCCAGCAGCCTCGGGGACAGGGATCAGCCCCAGCATTTT. It is translated as CASSLGDRDQPQHF.

The J gene is TRBJ1-3, the V gene TRBV5-6, with 9 bases fitting TRBD1. V was pared by 5 bases and J by 1 base, with 4 bases of the junction left unmatched. The length of the CDR3 is 15 residues. Germline V gene data show CDR1 as SGHDT and CDR2 as YYEEEE. The chain's CDR3 is CASSTGTGSGNTIYF. The CDR3 bases are TGTGCCAGCAGTACCGGGACAGGGTCTGGAAACACCATATATTTT.

The J gene is TRBJ2-1, the V gene TRBV10-3; 9 bases line up with TRBD1. With 2 bases clipped from V and 8 bases from J, the junction kept 7 bases outside the gene matches. The CDR3 runs 15 residues. Germline lookup yields CDR1 ENHRY and CDR2 SYGVKD. The CDR3 protein is CAISEGRTGVDEQFF. The CDR3 DNA reads TGTGCCATCAGTGAGGGGCGGACAGGGGTCGATGAGCAGTTCTTC.

V and J are TRBV7-2 and TRBJ2-1; 7 nucleotides agree with TRBD2. The CDR3 has 17 residues. CDR1 and CDR2 (germline): SGHTA, FQGNSA. V lost 7 bases and J lost 1; bases outside the gene matches: 13. Here the CDR3 reads CASISRGSGASYNEQFF. The CDR3 coding sequence is TGTGCCAGCATCTCCCGCGGGAGCGGTGCGTCCTACAATGAGCAGTTCTTC.

V is TRBV5-6 and J is TRBJ1-2; unclear D gene. CDR1 and CDR2 (germline): SGHDT, YYEEEE. This CDR3 comprises 12 residues. V lost 1 base, J lost 8 bases, and 9 bases lay in between. The DNA of the CDR3 is TGTGCCAGCAGCTTGAGGAGTCGAGGCTACACCTTC. The encoded protein is CASSLRSRGYTF.

The chain links TRBV9 to TRBJ2-1; TRBD2 aligns across 7 bases. V trimming: 0 bases; J trimming: 3 bases; junction bases outside the gene matches: 6. The CDR3 length is 16 residues. The germline gives CDR1 SGDLS, CDR2 YYNGEE. The CDR3 is CASSVAGTTYYNEQFF. CDR3 nucleotide sequence: TGTGCCAGCAGCGTAGCCGGGACTACCTACTACAATGAGCAGTTCTTC.

The chain has TRBV7-2 and TRBJ2-7, with TRBD2 identical over 10 bases. This CDR3 has 16 amino acids. The germline gives CDR1 SGHTA, CDR2 FQGNSA. The V segment lost 4 bases and the J segment 3 bases; nucleotides outside the gene matches: 9. CDR3 sequence reads: CASSSTRTSGYYEQYF. Here the CDR3 DNA reads TGTGCCAGCAGCTCCACCCGGACTAGCGGCTACTACGAGCAGTACTTC.

The CDR3 DNA reads TGTGCCAGCAGACTCCGGGACAGAAGTGAAAAACTGTTTTTT. It specifies CASRLRDRSEKLFF. The rearrangement uses TRBV2 and TRBJ1-4, with 7 bases that match TRBD1. Germline CDR1 SNHLY, CDR2 FYNNEI. The CDR3 loop spans 14 amino acids. Trimming cost V 6 bases and J 7 bases; bases outside gene matches: 8.

This clone was seen once. V and J are TRBV4-2 and TRBJ2-7; D gene ambiguous. V dropped 0 bases and J dropped 6 bases, with 9 bases sitting between them. CDR3 length equals 13 residues. Per the germline V gene, CDR1 is LGHNA and CDR2 is YNFKEQ. Written as DNA, the CDR3 is TGTGCCAGCAGCCAAGATCGGTTTCTCGAGCAGTACTTC. This translates into CASSQDRFLEQYF.

The V gene is TRBV7-2, the J gene TRBJ1-1; TRBD1 might be the D (6 bases). Trimming removed 4 bases from V and 5 bases from J, with 17 bases in between. The CDR3 contains 15 residues. Germline V gene lookup returns CDR1 SGHTA and CDR2 FQGNSA. The CDR3 reads CASSSRAGARTEAFF. The CDR3 region has the DNA TGTGCCAGCAGCTCTCGCGCAGGGGCGAGAACTGAAGCTTTCTTT.

The rearrangement joins TRBV9 to TRBJ2-1; D perhaps matches TRBD2 (5 bases). The V gene lost 4 bases and the J gene lost 5 bases, with 19 bases spanning the gap. This CDR3 has 16 residues. From germline, CDR1 is SGDLS and CDR2 YYNGEE. In DNA, the CDR3 is TGTGCCAGCAGCTCCAGATCGGACTGGACCAACAATGAGCAGTTCTTC. Its protein product is CASSSRSDWTNNEQFF.

This clone occurred once. The genes are TRBV18 and TRBJ2-1, with 8 bases lining up with TRBD2. The ends lost 3 bases at V and 6 bases at J; junction bases unmatched: 13. The CDR3 contains 17 residues. The germline V gene has CDR1 KGHSH and CDR2 LQKENI. The CDR3 reads CASSPAAGLAGLNEQFF. The CDR3, as DNA: TGTGCCAGCTCACCTGCCGCCGGACTAGCCGGGCTCAATGAGCAGTTCTTC. The full variable domain, completed using reference TRBV18 and TRBJ2-1, is NAGVMQNPRHLVRRRGQEARLRCSPMKGHSHVYWYRQLPEEGLKFMVYLQKENIIDESGMPKERFSAEFPKEGPSILRIQQVVRGDSAAYFCASSPAAGLAGLNEQFFGPGTRLTVL.

This chain uses TRBV18 with TRBJ1-5; 12 positions agree with TRBD1. The V gene end was trimmed by 3 bases and the J gene end by 5 bases; junction bases not matched to a gene: 2. This CDR3 comprises 15 residues. Germline V gives CDR1 KGHSH, CDR2 LQKENI. Written as DNA, the CDR3 is TGTGCCAGCTCACCGGGACAGGGGGCTTATCAGCCCCAGCATTTT. This translates into CASSPGQGAYQPQHF.

V usage is TRBV28 and J usage is TRBJ2-7; D not resolved. V lost 7 bases and J 1 base, leaving 5 bases between the germline ends. The length of the CDR3 is 11 residues. CDR1 and CDR2 (germline): MDHEN, SYDVKM. CDR3 residues: CASISSYEQYF. CDR3 sequence (DNA): TGTGCCAGCATTTCATCCTACGAGCAGTACTTC.

The CDR3 is CASSRQASNTEAFF. CDR3 bases: TGTGCCAGCTCCCGACAGGCTTCGAACACTGAAGCTTTCTTT. V and J are TRBV18 and TRBJ1-1, with D possibly being TRBD1 (6 bases). The length of the CDR3 is 14 residues. The V gene's germline CDR1 is KGHSH and CDR2 LQKENI. V lost 6 bases and J lost 1, with 12 bases in between.

The V and J genes are TRBV18 and TRBJ1-5; 9 bases align to TRBD1. Germline CDR1 reads KGHSH; CDR2 reads LQKENI. Trimming at V came to 4 bases and at J to 6 bases, leaving 4 bases not matched to a gene. This CDR3 spans 14 amino acids. CDR3: CASSQDRGGQPQHF. The CDR3 region has the DNA TGTGCCAGCTCACAGGACAGGGGCGGTCAGCCCCAGCATTTT.

This chain links TRBV5-1 with TRBJ1-1; the match to TRBD1 covers 8 bases. Losses at the gene ends were 4 bases for V and 4 bases for J; bases not matched to a gene: 6. Germline lookup yields CDR1 SGHRS and CDR2 YFSETQ. This CDR3 contains 14 residues. The CDR3 region has the DNA TGCGCCAGCAGCGTAACAGGGGGGGTCACTGAAGCTTTCTTT. It specifies CASSVTGGVTEAFF.

The chain links TRBV9 to TRBJ2-7; a weak D match, TRBD2 (6 bases). V was shortened by 0 bases and J by 2 bases, with 15 bases between the two germline ends. Germline CDR1 is SGDLS and CDR2 is YYNGEE. This CDR3 is 16 amino acids long. The CDR3 reads CASSVGWAGSPYEQYF. The CDR3, as DNA: TGTGCCAGCAGCGTAGGGTGGGCGGGATCTCCCTACGAGCAGTACTTC.

This clone occurred once. This chain uses TRBV19 with TRBJ1-5, with D perhaps matching TRBD1 (5 bases). This CDR3 has 14 residues. V dropped 7 bases and J dropped 0 bases, with 10 bases sitting between them. Germline CDR1 LNHDA, CDR2 SQIVND (reference sequence). The CDR3 region is CASTRQISNQPQHF. DNA of the CDR3: TGTGCCAGTACCAGACAGATTAGCAATCAGCCCCAGCATTTT.

This rearrangement joins TRBV5-8 to TRBJ2-1; the D is unclear. Germline CDR1 is SGHTS and CDR2 is YDEGEE. V was clipped by 6 bases and J by 1 base, with 11 bases between them. This CDR3 comprises 14 residues. Here the CDR3 reads CASKTSWSYNEQFF. Written as DNA, the CDR3 is TGTGCCAGCAAGACATCTTGGTCCTACAATGAGCAGTTCTTC.

This clone has just a few counts. This chain connects TRBV7-9 to TRBJ1-2, with TRBD1 matching over 8 bases. The CDR3 runs to 13 residues. Germline V gene sequence: CDR1 SEHNR, CDR2 FQNEAQ (reference sequence). With V trimmed by 3 bases and J by 8 bases, 5 bases remained unmatched. The CDR3 region is CASSFQGAEGYTF. In DNA, the CDR3 is TGTGCCAGCAGCTTTCAGGGGGCGGAAGGCTACACCTTC.

The chain employs TRBV11-2 and TRBJ1-5; 10 nucleotides line up with TRBD1. The CDR3 extends over 19 amino acids. Losses at the gene ends were 4 bases for V and 5 bases for J; bases not matched to a gene: 17. CDR1 SGHAT and CDR2 FQNNGV come from the germline V gene. In nucleotides, the CDR3 is TGTGCCAGCAGCTCGAGCCGGCCAAGGGACAGGGGCTTTCATCAGCCCCAGCATTTT. This sequence encodes CASSSSRPRDRGFHQPQHF.